The 19 T cell receptor beta chains listed next were all sequenced from one sample in a study of blood T cell repertoires in COVID-19. Clones were sequenced by immunoSEQ multiplex PCR, and TCRdb holds only the in-frame ones, with some missing. The top ten hold over 15% of the sample, which has tens of thousands of clones, about 88% seen once. The sample taken for sequencing was peripheral blood. The source is a human donor in a cohort sampled during active COVID-19.

The rearrangement uses TRBV4-3 and TRBJ2-5, with D possibly being TRBD1 (6 bases). This CDR3 is built from 15 residues. Trimming left V 2 bases short and J 2 bases short, with 12 bases between. Germline CDR1 is LGHNA and CDR2 is YSLEER. The CDR3 bases are TGCGCCAGCAGCCAACATTACGGACAGCAAGAGACCCAGTACTTC. It yields the protein CASSQHYGQQETQYF.

The V gene is TRBV30, the J gene TRBJ2-7; D not certain. Per germline, CDR1 GTSNPN and CDR2 SVGIG (reference sequence). The V gene lost 2 bases and the J gene lost 3 bases, with 8 bases spanning the gap. The CDR3 loop spans 12 amino acids. The CDR3 DNA reads TGTGCCTGGAGTTCGAGGATCTACGAGCAGTACTTC. This codes for CAWSSRIYEQYF.

The chain is built from TRBV27 and TRBJ2-7; 8 positions agree with TRBD2. V lost 5 bases to trimming and J lost 4 bases; unmatched junction nucleotides: 7. CDR1 and CDR2 from the germline V gene are MNHEY and SMNVEV (reference sequence). The CDR3 has 14 residues. The CDR3 DNA is TGTGCCAGCAGTCTCCTGGGACTAGAGTACGAGCAGTACTTC. Amino acid sequence: CASSLLGLEYEQYF.

About this clone: The same CDR3 also results from other DNA sequences found in this sample. The chain couples TRBV6-5 to TRBJ1-1; TRBD1 might be the D (6 bases). With 4 bases removed from V and 2 bases from J, the gap between germline ends came to 11 bases. The CDR3 contains 14 residues. Germline V gene lookup returns CDR1 MNHEY and CDR2 SVGAGI. CDR3 region: CASSFLQGNTEAFF. The CDR3, as DNA: TGTGCCAGCAGTTTCCTACAGGGAAACACTGAAGCTTTCTTT.

The J gene is TRBJ2-2, the V gene TRBV6-2 or TRBV6-3, with D possibly TRBD1 on 5 matching bases. This CDR3 is built from 15 residues. V lost 5 bases, J lost 3 bases, and 13 bases lay in between. CDR1 MNHEY and CDR2 SVGEGT come from the germline V gene. In DNA, the CDR3 is TGTGCCAGCAGTCCCAGGGTAACGGACACCGGGGAGCTGTTTTTT. Translated, it gives CASSPRVTDTGELFF.

This chain connects TRBV5-1 to TRBJ1-2; 7 nucleotides align to TRBD1. With 5 bases clipped from V and 4 bases from J, the junction kept 8 bases outside the gene matches. The CDR3 has 14 residues. Germline lookup yields CDR1 SGHRS and CDR2 YFSETQ. The CDR3 sequence: CASRSVTGFYGYTF. CDR3 nucleotide sequence: TGCGCCAGCAGAAGCGTGACAGGGTTCTATGGCTACACCTTC.

The rearrangement uses TRBV5-1 and TRBJ2-2; possibly TRBD1 for D (6 bases). Trimming removed 4 bases from V and 4 bases from J, with 11 bases in between. The germline V gene encodes CDR1 SGHRS and CDR2 YFSETQ. The CDR3 covers 14 residues. CDR3 sequence: CASSRDTFTGELFF. CDR3 nucleotide sequence: TGCGCCAGCAGCCGGGACACCTTCACCGGGGAGCTGTTTTTT.

The count of this clone is one. CDR3 region: CATSRADRAGGYTF. Here the CDR3 DNA reads TGTGCCACCAGCAGAGCCGACAGGGCGGGTGGCTACACCTTC. The chain carries TRBV15 and TRBJ1-2; 7 bases match TRBD1. J lost 7 bases, V lost 1 base, and 6 bases had no gene match. The germline V gene encodes CDR1 LNHNV and CDR2 YYDKDF (reference sequence). CDR3 length: 14 amino acids.

This chain uses TRBV5-1 with TRBJ2-5, with TRBD2 identical over 13 bases. Matching the DNA end better, TRBJ2-7 makes the J call doubtful. The germline V gene has CDR1 SGHRS and CDR2 YFSETQ. CDR3 length equals 15 residues. The CDR3 spells CASSRTSGSYYEQYF. The CDR3 nucleotides read TGCGCCAGCAGCCGGACTAGCGGGAGTTACTACGAGCAGTACTTC.

This chain links TRBV7-3 with TRBJ2-3; 9 bases match TRBD2. V was pared by 3 bases and J by 0 bases, with 4 bases of the junction left unmatched. The CDR3 runs 16 residues. CDR1 and CDR2 from the germline V gene are SGHTA and FQGTGA. CDR3 bases: TGTGCCAGCAGCTTCACTAGCGGGCTCAGCACAGATACGCAGTATTTT. This encodes CASSFTSGLSTDTQYF.

The chain is built from TRBV6-5 and TRBJ1-4; D gene unclear. V lost 6 bases and J lost 6, with 5 bases in between. Germline CDR1 MNHEY, CDR2 SVGAGI. The CDR3 totals 11 residues. CDR3 DNA: TGTGCCAGCAGCGGGGATGAAAAACTGTTTTTT. Protein sequence: CASSGDEKLFF.

This chain connects TRBV6-5 to TRBJ2-1, with D maybe TRBD2 (5 bases). Germline-derived CDR1 and CDR2 are MNHEY and SVGAGI. The CDR3 length is 15 residues. V dropped 6 bases and J dropped 3 bases, with 15 bases sitting between them. The CDR3 DNA is TGTGCCAGCAGGATTGCTCCGGGATACTACAATGAGCAGTTCTTC. This gives the protein CASRIAPGYYNEQFF.

This chain joins TRBV7-3 and TRBJ2-2, with D perhaps TRBD1 (5 bases). From germline, CDR1 is SGHTA and CDR2 FQGTGA. Trimming took 2 bases from V and 2 from J, leaving 12 bases between them. This CDR3 spans 16 amino acids. The CDR3 bases are TGTGCCAGCAGCTTACAGGGTTTACGTAACACCGGGGAGCTGTTTTTT. Protein product: CASSLQGLRNTGELFF.

The CDR3 protein is CASSLVGTGGGSYNEQFF. The CDR3 DNA follows: TGTGCCAGCAGCTTAGTGGGGACAGGGGGAGGGTCCTACAATGAGCAGTTCTTC. The genes are TRBV7-2 and TRBJ2-1; TRBD1 agrees at 11 bases. Germline V gives CDR1 SGHTA, CDR2 FQGNSA. V dropped 1 base and J dropped 1; count of bases not matched to a gene: 6. CDR3 length: 18 amino acids.

This chain links TRBV5-6 with TRBJ1-5; D is unresolved. Trimming pared 0 bases from V and 4 bases from J, leaving 11 bases between. Germline values: CDR1 SGHDT, CDR2 YYEEEE. The CDR3 covers 15 residues. The CDR3 sequence: CASSLANSGNQPQHF. The DNA for the CDR3 is TGTGCCAGCAGCTTGGCCAATTCGGGGAATCAGCCCCAGCATTTT. The full variable domain, in which reference TRBV5-6 and TRBJ1-5 provide the parts outside the CDR3, is DAGVTQSPTHLIKTRGQQVTLRCSPKSGHDTVSWYQQALGQGPQFIFQYYEEEERQRGNFPDRFSGHQFPNYSSELNVNALLLGDSALYLCASSLANSGNQPQHFGDGTRLSIL.

This chain uses TRBV28 with TRBJ2-1; 9 positions match TRBD1. V lost 5 bases to trimming and J lost 8 bases; unmatched junction nucleotides: 7. From germline, CDR1 is MDHEN and CDR2 SYDVKM. The CDR3 consists of 14 residues. The DNA of the CDR3 is TGTGCCAGCAGTGTCCTGACAGGGGGGGATGAGCAGTTCTTC. Translation: CASSVLTGGDEQFF.

The chain employs TRBV7-2 and TRBJ1-6, with TRBD1 identical over 7 bases. Germline CDR1 and CDR2: SGHTA and FQGNSA. The CDR3 runs to 18 residues. Trimming removed 4 bases from V and 0 bases from J; junction bases left unmatched: 9. The CDR3 DNA reads as TGTGCCAGCAGCTGGGACAGCAGAAGTAGCTCCTATAATTCACCCCTCCACTTT. Its translation: CASSWDSRSSSYNSPLHF.

The count of this clone is one. V and J are TRBV19 and TRBJ1-1; maybe TRBD1 (6 bases). CDR1 is LNHDA, CDR2 SQIVND, per germline (reference sequence). The CDR3 is 14 residues long. Trimming cost V 5 bases and J 6 bases, with 16 bases left between them. The CDR3 region is CASSQRGHGSEAFF. The DNA for the CDR3 is TGTGCCAGTAGTCAACGGGGACACGGTTCTGAAGCTTTCTTT.

The chain couples TRBV6-5 to TRBJ1-5; the D gene is possibly TRBD1 (6 bases). Germline loops: CDR1 MNHEY, CDR2 SVGAGI. V was pared by 5 bases and J by 7 bases, with 18 bases between. This CDR3 spans 15 amino acids. The CDR3 DNA reads as TGTGCCAGCAGTCCGGGGGGACAAGGGCGGCAGCCCCAGCATTTT. Residues: CASSPGGQGRQPQHF.